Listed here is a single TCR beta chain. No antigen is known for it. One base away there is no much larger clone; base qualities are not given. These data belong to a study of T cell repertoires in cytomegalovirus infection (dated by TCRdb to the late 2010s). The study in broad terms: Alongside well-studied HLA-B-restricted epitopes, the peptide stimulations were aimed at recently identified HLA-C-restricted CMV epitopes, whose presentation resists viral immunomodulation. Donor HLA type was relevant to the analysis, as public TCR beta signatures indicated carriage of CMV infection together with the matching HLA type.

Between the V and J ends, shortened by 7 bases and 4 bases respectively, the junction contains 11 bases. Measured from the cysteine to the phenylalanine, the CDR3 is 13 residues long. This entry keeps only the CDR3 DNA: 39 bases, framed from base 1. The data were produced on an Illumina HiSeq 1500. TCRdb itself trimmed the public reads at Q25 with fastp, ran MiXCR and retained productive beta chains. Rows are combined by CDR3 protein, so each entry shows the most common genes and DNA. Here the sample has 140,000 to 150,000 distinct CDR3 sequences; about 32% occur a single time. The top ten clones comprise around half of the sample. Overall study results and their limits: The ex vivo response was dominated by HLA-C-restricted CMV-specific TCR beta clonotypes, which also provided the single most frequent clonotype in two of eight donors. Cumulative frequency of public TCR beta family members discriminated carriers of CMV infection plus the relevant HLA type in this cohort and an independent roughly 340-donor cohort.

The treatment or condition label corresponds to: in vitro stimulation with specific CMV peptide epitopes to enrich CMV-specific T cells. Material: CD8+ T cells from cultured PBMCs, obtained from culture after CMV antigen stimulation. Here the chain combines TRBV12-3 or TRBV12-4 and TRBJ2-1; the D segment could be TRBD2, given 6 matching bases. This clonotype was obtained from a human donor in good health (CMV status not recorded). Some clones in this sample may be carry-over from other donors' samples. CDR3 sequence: CASTTGVYNEQFF. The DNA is TGTGCCAGCACCACGGGAGTGTACAATGAGCAGTTCTTC.